This TCR beta chain originates from a study of cytomegalovirus exposure and HLA in healthy donors. Study in general: As an earlier analysis found, around 200 million T cells yielded 117 million unique TCR beta sequences. Study-wide results and limits: There were some V segments, including TRBV6-2 and TRBV6-3, excluded as indistinguishable. Using the classifier, cytomegalovirus status was reportedly diagnosed with high specificity and sensitivity.

The CDR3 is 16 amino acids. The germline CDR1 and CDR2 sequences are SGHAT and FQNNGV. V lost 5 bases and J 0 bases, leaving 14 bases between the germline ends. As concerns this clone: Antigen: not known.

With 60 Vbeta and 13 Jbeta primers, the PCR was carried out. Study processing details: The count from a later analysis was 70 million to 85 million unique TCR beta chains, some 10 million of them shared. Here immunoSEQ multiplex PCR was the method, and the copy in TCRdb shows in-frame clones only, minus some. The V and J calls and clone size come from that table; D and trimming were worked out from the DNA. The sample lists about 140,000 clones; 75% to 80% were seen once. The chain combines TRBV11-2 with TRBJ1-3; D perhaps matches TRBD1 (5 bases). The TCR sequence derives from a woman in her forties or fifties in good health and CMV-seronegative. Source material: PBMCs. CDR3 sequence: CASSLFVGVSGNTIYF. CDR3 coding DNA: TGTGCCAGCAGCCTCTTCGTAGGGGTCTCTGGAAACACCATATATTTT.